Below, 13 T cell receptor beta chains from the same sample are listed, as sequenced in a study of vaccination effects on CD4 cells after COVID-19. Before sequencing took place, the ViraFEST assay used viral peptide pools to expand antigen-specific CD4+ T cells. Subsequent to 10 days of culture, CD4+ T cells were isolated. The person had a PCR-confirmed SARS-CoV-2 infection during March to December 2020. Their antigen targets remain unknown. Assay: immunoSEQ multiplex PCR; the TCRdb copy retains only in-frame clones and omits some. This table holds 20,000 to 30,000 clones, 65% to 75% found once. The material sequenced was CD4+ T cells from PBMCs cultured with SARS-CoV-2 spike peptides, taken before COVID-19 vaccination. Every receptor here comes from a human donor who had a prior SARS-CoV-2 infection.

The chain uses TRBV11-3 and TRBJ2-2; D not certain. The CDR3 consists of 14 residues. V lost 1 base to trimming and J lost 0 bases, with 3 bases between them. Germline V gene sequence: CDR1 SGHNT, CDR2 YENEEA. The DNA of the CDR3 is TGTGCCAGCAGCTTAGGTGCGAACACCGGGGAGCTGTTTTTT. This codes for CASSLGANTGELFF.

This rearrangement joins TRBV11-2 to TRBJ2-1, with 8 bases lining up with TRBD2. V lost 1 base, J lost 5 bases, and 7 bases stayed unmatched. This CDR3 region has 16 residues. The germline gives CDR1 SGHAT, CDR2 FQNNGV. Here the CDR3 DNA reads TGTGCCAGCAGCTTAGCTTGGGGACTAGAAAACAATGAGCAGTTCTTC. As protein: CASSLAWGLENNEQFF. The full variable domain, its missing parts supplied by reference TRBV11-2 and TRBJ2-1, is EAGVAQSPRYKIIEKRQSVAFWCNPISGHATLYWYQQILGQGPKLLIQFQNNGVVDDSQLPKDRFSAERLKGVDSTLKIQPAKLEDSAVYLCASSLAWGLENNEQFFGPGTRLTVL.

This chain connects TRBV11-3 to TRBJ2-2, with D perhaps TRBD1 (5 bases). Looked up from germline, CDR1 is SGHNT and CDR2 is YENEEA. Trimming took 5 bases from V and 6 from J, leaving 13 bases between them. This CDR3 is 14 amino acids long. CDR3 residues: CASSLGVRAGELFF. The CDR3 DNA sequence: TGTGCCAGCAGCCTAGGGGTTCGGGCCGGGGAGCTGTTTTTT.

A few counts support this clone. The chain has TRBV4-3 and TRBJ1-1; D not certain. This CDR3 spans 17 amino acids. V lost 0 bases and J 2 bases, leaving 16 bases between the germline ends. Germline loops: CDR1 LGHNA, CDR2 YSLEER. The CDR3 DNA follows: TGCGCCAGCAGCCAAGATCTCGGTGGATTTTTAAACACTGAAGCTTTCTTT. Its protein product is CASSQDLGGFLNTEAFF.

The chain has TRBV19 and TRBJ1-6; D gene uncertain. V dropped 4 bases and J dropped 10 bases, with 14 bases sitting between them. CDR1 LNHDA and CDR2 SQIVND come from the germline V gene (reference sequence). CDR3 length equals 14 residues. CDR3 in amino acids: CASSSDWESSPLHF. In DNA form, the CDR3 reads TGTGCCAGTAGTAGTGACTGGGAGAGCTCACCCCTCCACTTT.

This rearrangement joins TRBV7-8 to TRBJ2-3, with 14 bases aligning to TRBD2. The V and J ends lost 5 bases and 6 bases, in that order; junction bases with no gene match: 7. The CDR3 is 16 residues long. In germline, CDR1 is SGHVS, CDR2 FQNEAQ. CDR3 bases: TGTGCCAGCAGCCCGGGACTAGCGGGGGCCGGGGATACGCAGTATTTT. It encodes CASSPGLAGAGDTQYF. Full variable domain (missing parts from reference TRBV7-8 and TRBJ2-3): GAGVSQSPRYKVAKRGQDVALRCDPISGHVSLFWYQQALGQGPEFLTYFQNEAQLDKSGLPSDRFFAERPEGSVSTLKIQRTQQEDSAVYLCASSPGLAGAGDTQYFGPGTRLTVL.

This clone has more than one count but fewer than ten. The junction departs from germline at one end; a sequencing error may be responsible. J is TRBJ1-1 and V is TRBV7-3, with D hard to call. This CDR3 is built from 13 residues. Germline loops: CDR1 SGHTA, CDR2 FQGTGA. CDR3 amino acids: CASSITSGTTAFF. DNA for the CDR3: TGTGCCAGCAGCATAACTTCGGGTACGACAGCTTTCTTT.

The J gene is TRBJ2-2, the V gene TRBV6-6, with 9 bases lining up with TRBD1. The CDR3 is 15 residues long. The germline CDR1 and CDR2 sequences are MNHNY and SVGAGI (reference sequence). Unmatched junction bases numbered 9, after V lost 6 bases and J lost 7 bases. The CDR3 DNA follows: TGTGCCAGCAGGCGCCCGGGACAGGGAGGCGGGGAGCTGTTTTTT. It specifies CASRRPGQGGGELFF.

The chain has TRBV20-1 and TRBJ2-1, with 8 positions matching TRBD2. Looked up from germline, CDR1 is DFQATT and CDR2 is SNEGSKA (reference sequence). J lost 4 bases, V lost 3 bases, and 11 bases had no gene match. CDR3 length equals 16 residues. The CDR3 nucleotides are TGCAGTGCTAGTAGAAGCGGGAGTCTGAGATACAATGAGCAGTTCTTC. As protein: CSASRSGSLRYNEQFF.

V usage is TRBV18 and J usage is TRBJ1-5; D is perhaps TRBD1 (6 bases). Germline CDR1 reads KGHSH; CDR2 reads LQKENI. This CDR3 contains 15 residues. Trimming removed 6 bases at V and 6 bases at J, with 18 bases between. The CDR3 sequence: CASSKTGGGPQPQHF. CDR3 DNA sequence: TGTGCCAGCTCCAAAACGGGGGGGGGCCCTCAGCCCCAGCATTTT.

CDR3 nucleotide sequence: TGTGCCAGCAGTTACAGCCGGGACAGCGCTGGCTACACCTTC. As protein: CASSYSRDSAGYTF. The rearrangement joins TRBV6-5 to TRBJ1-2, with 7 bases that match TRBD1. Germline trimming cut 2 bases from V and 7 bases from J; bases unmatched to any gene: 7. Per the germline V gene, CDR1 is MNHEY and CDR2 is SVGAGI. The CDR3 sequence is 14 residues long.

J is TRBJ2-3 and V is TRBV5-1; either TRBD1 or TRBD2 may fit D (6 bases each). Germline CDR1 SGHRS, CDR2 YFSETQ. The CDR3 extends over 16 amino acids. V lost 3 bases and J 4 bases, leaving 18 bases between the germline ends. The CDR3 DNA reads as TGCGCCAGCAGCTCGGAGACAGGAGGGGGTGCAGATACGCAGTATTTT. Its translation: CASSSETGGGADTQYF.

The CDR3 DNA reads TGTGCCAGCAGAACAGACAGTTACACTGAAGCTTTCTTT. Translated: CASRTDSYTEAFF. The V gene is TRBV25-1, the J gene TRBJ1-1, with TRBD1 as a possible D gene (5 bases). CDR3 length: 13 amino acids. Germline V gene lookup returns CDR1 MGHDK and CDR2 SYGVNS. Between the trimmed V and J ends, which lost 6 bases and 3 bases, there was a span of 11 bases.